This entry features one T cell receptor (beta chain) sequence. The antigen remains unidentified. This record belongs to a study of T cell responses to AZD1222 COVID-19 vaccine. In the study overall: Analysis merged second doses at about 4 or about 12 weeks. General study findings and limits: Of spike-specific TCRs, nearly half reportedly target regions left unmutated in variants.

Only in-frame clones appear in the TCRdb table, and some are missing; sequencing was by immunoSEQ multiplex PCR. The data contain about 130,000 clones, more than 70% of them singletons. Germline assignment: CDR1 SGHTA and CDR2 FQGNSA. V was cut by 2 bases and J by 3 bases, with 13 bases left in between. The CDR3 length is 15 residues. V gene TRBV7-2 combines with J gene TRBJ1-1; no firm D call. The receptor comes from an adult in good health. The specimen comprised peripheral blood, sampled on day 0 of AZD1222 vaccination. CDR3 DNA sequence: TGTGCCAGCAGCTTATCGCCGGGTAGAGACACTGAAGCTTTCTTT. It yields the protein CASSLSPGRDTEAFF.